Reported below is one T cell receptor (beta chain). The record originates from a study of T cell responses to AZD1222 COVID-19 vaccine. Some clones are missing from TCRdb's copy, which holds only in-frame ones; the method was immunoSEQ multiplex PCR. The sample holds 140,000 to 150,000 clones, about 91% seen once. The sample consisted of peripheral blood, taken on day 0 of AZD1222 vaccination. This receptor was identified in an adult in good health.

CDR3 DNA: TGTGCTAGTGGTTTGTCCAGGACAGGGCCTCAAGAGACCCAGTACTTC. Residues: CASGLSRTGPQETQYF. V usage is TRBV12-5 and J usage is TRBJ2-5; 8 nucleotides align to TRBD1. J was trimmed by 2 bases and V by 2 bases; bases with no gene match: 7. Germline V lookup: CDR1 LGHNT, CDR2 FRNRAP. This CDR3 is built from 16 residues.